The 30 T cell receptor beta chains in this list originate from one sample, sequenced in a study of T cell responses to AZD1222 COVID-19 vaccine. Method: immunoSEQ multiplex PCR; TCRdb's copy keeps in-frame clones and lacks some. The sample records approximately 170,000 clones, over 75% being singletons. The sample here was peripheral blood, taken on day 0 of AZD1222 vaccination. These receptors came from an adult in good health.

The chain employs TRBV25-1 and TRBJ1-1, with TRBD1 as a possible D gene (5 bases). Per the germline V gene, CDR1 is MGHDK and CDR2 is SYGVNS. V was pared by 4 bases and J by 5 bases, with 14 bases between. The CDR3 contains 14 residues. CDR3 DNA sequence: TGTGCCAGCAGTGTTTCGGGGAAGGGGACTGAAGCTTTCTTT. It is translated as CASSVSGKGTEAFF.

J is TRBJ2-7 and V is TRBV6-1, with a tentative D call TRBD2 (5 bases). V gave up 1 base and J gave up 3 bases, with 10 bases separating them. The CDR3 is 14 residues long. Germline V gene sequence: CDR1 MNHNS, CDR2 SASEGT. The CDR3 is CASSEGEWGYEQYF. The CDR3 coding sequence is TGTGCCAGCAGTGAAGGGGAGTGGGGCTACGAGCAGTACTTC.

The chain is built from TRBV21-1 and TRBJ2-5; TRBD1 was called by the table and not checked on the DNA. TRBV21-1 constitutes a pseudogene. CDR3 length equals 20 residues. For the CDR3, the DNA is TGTGCCAGCAGCAAATTCACCCGAAGGGGGACAGGGGGAATTAAAGAGACCCAGTACTTC. It specifies CASSKFTRRGTGGIKETQYF.

This rearrangement joins TRBV24-1 to TRBJ2-1, with TRBD2 identical over 12 bases. Germline loops: CDR1 KGHDR, CDR2 SFDVKD. The CDR3 loop spans 14 amino acids. V was pared by 9 bases and J by 8 bases, with 7 bases of the junction left unmatched. CDR3 in amino acids: CATSGLAGIDEQFF. DNA of the CDR3: TGTGCCACCTCTGGACTAGCGGGGATCGATGAGCAGTTCTTC.

V usage is TRBV5-1 and J usage is TRBJ1-5; D remains unclear. Germline V CDR1 and CDR2: SGHRS, YFSETQ. CDR3 length: 15 amino acids. The V end lost 0 bases, the J end lost 5 bases, and 12 bases lay between the germline ends. The CDR3 is CASSLGSAGDQPQHF. The CDR3 DNA reads TGCGCCAGCAGCTTGGGTTCGGCAGGCGATCAGCCCCAGCATTTT.

The rearrangement uses TRBV18 and TRBJ1-5, with TRBD1 matching over 7 bases. V shed 6 bases, J shed 5 bases, and the junction held 13 bases outside the gene matches. CDR3 length equals 16 residues. CDR1 is KGHSH, CDR2 LQKENI, per germline. CDR3 region: CASSETTGTVDQPQHF. In DNA, the CDR3 is TGTGCCAGCTCGGAAACGACCGGGACAGTAGATCAGCCCCAGCATTTT.

The chain links TRBV7-3 to TRBJ1-6; D is ambiguous. The CDR3 totals 13 residues. The ends were cut back, 5 bases at V and 3 bases at J, with 5 bases in the middle. CDR1 and CDR2 from the germline V gene are SGHTA and FQGTGA. CDR3 sequence (DNA): TGTGCCAGCAGCCAAAACTATAATTCACCCCTCCACTTT. Translating it yields CASSQNYNSPLHF. The variable domain in full, with the rest retrieved from reference TRBV7-3 and TRBJ1-6, is GAGVSQTPSNKVTEKGKYVELRCDPISGHTALYWYRQSLGQGPEFLIYFQGTGAADDSGLPNDRFFAVRPEGSVSTLKIQRTERGDSAVYLCASSQNYNSPLHFGNGTRLTVT.

On this clone: Other DNA sequences of this sample code for an identical CDR3. The chain uses TRBV5-1 and TRBJ2-7, with 7 bases aligning to TRBD1. Unmatched junction bases numbered 2, after V lost 0 bases and J lost 2 bases. CDR3 size: 14 residues. Germline V gives CDR1 SGHRS, CDR2 YFSETQ. The CDR3 DNA sequence: TGCGCCAGCAGCTTGGCTCAGGGGGCCTACGAGCAGTACTTC. Residues: CASSLAQGAYEQYF.

The chain recombines TRBV3-1 (or the pseudogene TRBV3-2) with TRBJ1-6; D gene ambiguous. The germline V gene has CDR1 LGHDT and CDR2 YNNKEL (reference sequence). The CDR3 runs to 14 residues. V lost 1 base and J 9 bases, leaving 10 bases between the germline ends. The CDR3 bases are TGTGCCAGCAGCCAAGTCATTGTATCTTCACCCCTCCACTTT. The encoded protein is CASSQVIVSSPLHF.

This chain links TRBV6-5 with TRBJ1-2; D is unresolved. There are 12 residues in the CDR3. Germline CDR1 is MNHEY and CDR2 is SVGAGI. V lost 6 bases and J 3 bases, leaving 8 bases between the germline ends. The CDR3 bases are TGTGCCAGCAGGCATCGGGACTATGGCTACACCTTC. The encoded protein is CASRHRDYGYTF.

The chain is built from TRBV7-9 and TRBJ1-4, with TRBD1 as a possible D gene (6 bases). Germline V gene sequence: CDR1 SEHNR, CDR2 FQNEAQ (reference sequence). This CDR3 comprises 15 residues. The V and J ends lost 4 bases and 7 bases respectively, with 16 bases between them. CDR3: CASSWPETGSEKLFF. In DNA form, the CDR3 reads TGTGCCAGCAGCTGGCCGGAGACAGGATCTGAAAAACTGTTTTTT.

V is TRBV19 and J is TRBJ1-3; TRBD1 might be the D (5 bases). In germline, CDR1 is LNHDA, CDR2 SQIVND (reference sequence). The CDR3 sequence is 15 residues long. The V end lost 7 bases, the J end lost 4 bases, and 17 bases lay between the germline ends. CDR3 sequence: CASTDEGYSGNTIYF. The CDR3 bases are TGTGCCAGTACCGATGAGGGGTATTCAGGAAACACCATATATTTT.

This rearrangement joins TRBV28 to TRBJ2-5, with 9 bases lining up with TRBD1. The length of the CDR3 is 15 residues. CDR1 MDHEN and CDR2 SYDVKM come from the germline V gene. V lost 3 bases and J lost 3; bases outside the gene matches: 5. The CDR3 region has the DNA TGTGCCAGCAGTTTGGCGGGACAGGGAGAAGAGACCCAGTACTTC. It is translated as CASSLAGQGEETQYF.

The chain couples TRBV5-6 to TRBJ1-5, with D possibly matching TRBD1 (5 bases). CDR3 length: 16 amino acids. Germline V CDR1 and CDR2: SGHDT, YYEEEE. Trimming removed 0 bases at V and 0 bases at J, with 10 bases between. CDR3 nucleotide sequence: TGTGCCAGCAGCTTGGATGGGGGAAATAGCAATCAGCCCCAGCATTTT. It specifies CASSLDGGNSNQPQHF.

CDR3 DNA: TGTGCCAGCAGTGACCTGGACAGGGACGATCAGCCCCAGCATTTT. This sequence encodes CASSDLDRDDQPQHF. The V call is TRBV6-1, the J call TRBJ1-5; 8 positions agree with TRBD1. The trim removed 3 bases at V and 5 bases at J, leaving 6 bases unmatched. Germline lookup yields CDR1 MNHNS and CDR2 SASEGT. CDR3 length: 15 residues.

V is TRBV6-4 and J is TRBJ2-2; D possibly uses TRBD1 or TRBD2 (5 bases each). Germline CDR1 reads MRHNA; CDR2 reads SNTAGT. The CDR3 is 15 amino acids. Trimming took off 6 bases at V and 5 bases at J, with 16 bases between the two ends. This CDR3 reads CASSSFGAGTGELFF. The CDR3 DNA sequence: TGTGCCAGCAGCTCATTCGGGGCAGGGACCGGGGAGCTGTTTTTT.

The table lists this clone with a count of one. The chain has TRBV6-6 and TRBJ1-1, with TRBD1 matching 9 bases. The CDR3 has 15 amino acids. Germline lookup yields CDR1 MNHNY and CDR2 SVGAGI (reference sequence). V was pared by 2 bases and J by 1 base, with 2 bases of the junction left unmatched. CDR3 in amino acids: CASSYQQGANTEAFF. CDR3 DNA sequence: TGTGCCAGCAGTTACCAACAGGGGGCGAACACTGAAGCTTTCTTT.

Only one count was recorded for this clone. The chain has TRBV27 and TRBJ2-5, with unresolved D. The CDR3 is 13 amino acids. Per the germline V gene, CDR1 is MNHEY and CDR2 is SMNVEV (reference sequence). Trimming cost V 6 bases and J 5 bases, with 13 bases left between them. CDR3 coding DNA: TGTGCCAGCAGACTCCATGGCGCGGAGACCCAGTACTTC. Its translation: CASRLHGAETQYF.

This clone was detected only once. CDR3 in amino acids: CASGFGTLGSYEQYV. DNA of the CDR3: TGTGCTAGTGGTTTTGGAACGCTCGGGTCCTACGAGCAGTACGTC. V and J are TRBV12-5 and TRBJ2-7; D gene ambiguous. Trimming took off 3 bases at V and 1 base at J, with 13 bases between the two ends. This CDR3 is built from 15 residues. CDR1 and CDR2 from the germline V gene are LGHNT and FRNRAP.

V gene TRBV6-6 combines with J gene TRBJ2-1; 8 bases are a match to TRBD2. This CDR3 comprises 15 residues. The germline V gene has CDR1 MNHNY and CDR2 SVGAGI (reference sequence). The junction had 8 bases not matched to a gene; V was cut back by 8 bases and J by 2 bases. The CDR3 sequence: CASARGARPYNEQFF. CDR3 sequence (DNA): TGTGCCAGCGCGCGGGGGGCCCGCCCCTACAATGAGCAGTTCTTC.

The chain links TRBV5-1 to TRBJ2-3; TRBD2 matches 8 bases. Looked up from germline, CDR1 is SGHRS and CDR2 is YFSETQ. The CDR3 extends over 16 amino acids. Trimming at V came to 0 bases and at J to 4 bases, leaving 7 bases not matched to a gene. In DNA, the CDR3 is TGCGCCAGCAGCTTGGCCAGCGGGGGTTTTGCAGATACGCAGTATTTT. It yields the protein CASSLASGGFADTQYF.

This clone was observed a single time. The V call is TRBV19, the J call TRBJ1-1, with TRBD1 as a possible D gene (5 bases). Per germline, CDR1 LNHDA and CDR2 SQIVND (reference sequence). The CDR3 spans 14 residues. V was pared by 3 bases and J by 0 bases, with 8 bases between. CDR3: CASSMGRLNTEAFF. The DNA of the CDR3 is TGTGCCAGTAGTATGGGGCGGTTGAACACTGAAGCTTTCTTT.

The chain links TRBV29-1 to TRBJ2-1; 15 positions match TRBD2. The CDR3 has 17 amino acids. CDR1 is SQVTM, CDR2 ANQGSEA, per germline. Unmatched junction bases numbered 10, after V lost 7 bases and J lost 3 bases. The CDR3 nucleotides read TGCAGCGCCGAAGGGACTAGCGGGGGGCCGAGCTACAATGAGCAGTTCTTC. The encoded protein is CSAEGTSGGPSYNEQFF.

The chain uses TRBV11-2 and TRBJ1-1; TRBD1 might be the D (6 bases). Germline V CDR1 and CDR2: SGHAT, FQNNGV. V lost 1 base, J lost 0 bases, and 9 bases lay in between. This CDR3 has 15 amino acids. CDR3 sequence (DNA): TGTGCCAGCAGCTTAGTTGGGGGCCTGAACACTGAAGCTTTCTTT. Its translation: CASSLVGGLNTEAFF.

This chain uses TRBV5-1 with TRBJ2-7; 11 bases fit TRBD2. V lost 3 bases to trimming and J lost 2 bases; unmatched junction nucleotides: 7. CDR1 SGHRS and CDR2 YFSETQ come from the germline V gene. The CDR3 spans 16 residues. The CDR3 is CASSSTRLAGTYEQYV. CDR3 bases: TGCGCCAGCAGCTCAACAAGACTAGCGGGGACCTACGAGCAGTACGTC.

The V call is TRBV6-6, the J call TRBJ2-3; 16 bases line up with TRBD2. This CDR3 spans 15 amino acids. J was trimmed by 5 bases and V by 8 bases; bases with no gene match: 4. Germline CDR1 MNHNY, CDR2 SVGAGI (reference sequence). CDR3 DNA: TGTGCCAGCGAGGGACTAGCGGGGGGGCAAGATACGCAGTATTTT. Translated, it gives CASEGLAGGQDTQYF.

The chain couples TRBV9 to TRBJ2-3; 8 bases match TRBD2. Trimming cost V 1 base and J 2 bases; bases outside gene matches: 6. The CDR3 has 16 residues. Germline V gives CDR1 SGDLS, CDR2 YYNGEE. The CDR3 bases are TGTGCCAGCAGCGTACAGCGGGGGCAGGCCACAGATACGCAGTATTTT. Amino acids: CASSVQRGQATDTQYF. Full variable domain (outside the CDR3, taken from reference TRBV9 and TRBJ2-3): DSGVTQTPKHLITATGQRVTLRCSPRSGDLSVYWYQQSLDQGLQFLIQYYNGEERAKGNILERFSAQQFPDLHSELNLSSLELGDSALYFCASSVQRGQATDTQYFGPGTRLTVL.

This chain links TRBV24-1 with TRBJ2-1; 7 bases are shared with TRBD2. The junction had 7 bases not matched to a gene; V was cut back by 3 bases and J by 3 bases. The V gene's germline CDR1 is KGHDR and CDR2 SFDVKD. This CDR3 is 16 amino acids long. The CDR3 DNA follows: TGTGCCACCAGTGATGCTCGGACTAGTTACTACAATGAGCAGTTCTTC. This gives the protein CATSDARTSYYNEQFF.

The V gene is TRBV2, the J gene TRBJ1-6, with D possibly matching TRBD1 (6 bases). The germline gives CDR1 SNHLY, CDR2 FYNNEI. This CDR3 has 16 residues. V was trimmed by 5 bases and J by 10 bases, leaving 21 bases between them. This chain's CDR3 is CASSRTAGVLGSPLHF. The CDR3 nucleotides are TGTGCCAGCAGTAGAACCGCAGGGGTCTTGGGCTCACCCCTCCACTTT.

This clone occurred once. V is TRBV5-6 and J is TRBJ2-1, with a possible D match to TRBD1 (6 bases). The germline V gene encodes CDR1 SGHDT and CDR2 YYEEEE. Trimming pared 0 bases from V and 3 bases from J, leaving 7 bases between. The CDR3 totals 14 residues. The CDR3 coding sequence is TGTGCCAGCAGCTTGGGGGGGCACTACAATGAGCAGTTCTTC. This codes for CASSLGGHYNEQFF.